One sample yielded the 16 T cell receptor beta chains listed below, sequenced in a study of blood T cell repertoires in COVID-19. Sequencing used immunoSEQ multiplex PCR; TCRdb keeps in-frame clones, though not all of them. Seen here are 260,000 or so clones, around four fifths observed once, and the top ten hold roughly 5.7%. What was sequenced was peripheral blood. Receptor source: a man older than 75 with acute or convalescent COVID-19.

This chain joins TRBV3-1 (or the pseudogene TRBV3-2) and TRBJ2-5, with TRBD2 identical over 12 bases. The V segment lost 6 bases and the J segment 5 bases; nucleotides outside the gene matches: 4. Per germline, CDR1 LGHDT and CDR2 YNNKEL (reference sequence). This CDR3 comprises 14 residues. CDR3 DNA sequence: TGTGCCAGCAGTCTAGCGGGGGGGCCGGAGACCCAGTACTTC. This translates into CASSLAGGPETQYF.

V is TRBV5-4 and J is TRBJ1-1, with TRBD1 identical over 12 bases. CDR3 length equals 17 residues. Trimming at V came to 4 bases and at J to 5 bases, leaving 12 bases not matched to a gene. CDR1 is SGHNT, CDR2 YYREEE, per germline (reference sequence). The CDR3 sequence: CASSPSGTGGLGTEAFF. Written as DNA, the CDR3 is TGTGCCAGCAGCCCATCCGGGACAGGGGGCCTGGGGACTGAAGCTTTCTTT.

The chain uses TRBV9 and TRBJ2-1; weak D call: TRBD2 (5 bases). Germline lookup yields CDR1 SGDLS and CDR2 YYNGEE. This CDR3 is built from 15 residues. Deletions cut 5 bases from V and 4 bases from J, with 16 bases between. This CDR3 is CASSPGPSPYNEQFF. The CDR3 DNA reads TGTGCCAGCAGTCCTGGACCTAGCCCGTACAATGAGCAGTTCTTC. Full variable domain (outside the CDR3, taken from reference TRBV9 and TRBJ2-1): DSGVTQTPKHLITATGQRVTLRCSPRSGDLSVYWYQQSLDQGLQFLIQYYNGEERAKGNILERFSAQQFPDLHSELNLSSLELGDSALYFCASSPGPSPYNEQFFGPGTRLTVL.

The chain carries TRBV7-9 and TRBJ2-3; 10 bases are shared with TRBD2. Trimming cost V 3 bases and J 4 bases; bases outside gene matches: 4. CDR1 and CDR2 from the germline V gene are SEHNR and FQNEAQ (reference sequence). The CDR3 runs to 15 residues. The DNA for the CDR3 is TGTGCCAGCAGCTTTCTAGCGGGAGAATCAGATACGCAGTATTTT. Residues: CASSFLAGESDTQYF.

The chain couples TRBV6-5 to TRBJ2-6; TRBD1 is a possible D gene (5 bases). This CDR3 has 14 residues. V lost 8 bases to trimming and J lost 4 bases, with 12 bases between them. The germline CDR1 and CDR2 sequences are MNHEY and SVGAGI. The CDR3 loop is CASRQGAGANVLTF. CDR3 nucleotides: TGTGCCAGCCGGCAGGGTGCCGGGGCCAACGTCCTGACTTTC.

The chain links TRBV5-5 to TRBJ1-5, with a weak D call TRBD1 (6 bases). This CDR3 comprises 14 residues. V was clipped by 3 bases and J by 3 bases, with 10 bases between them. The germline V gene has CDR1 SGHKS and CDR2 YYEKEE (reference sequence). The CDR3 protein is CASSWGPDNQPQHF. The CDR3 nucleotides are TGTGCCAGCAGCTGGGGGCCAGACAATCAGCCCCAGCATTTT.

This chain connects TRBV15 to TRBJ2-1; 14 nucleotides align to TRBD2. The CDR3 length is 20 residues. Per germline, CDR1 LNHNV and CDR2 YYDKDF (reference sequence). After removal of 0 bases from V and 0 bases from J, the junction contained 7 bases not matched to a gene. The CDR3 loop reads CATSREAGLAGAGSYNEQFF. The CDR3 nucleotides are TGTGCCACCAGCAGAGAAGCGGGACTAGCGGGAGCCGGCTCCTACAATGAGCAGTTCTTC.

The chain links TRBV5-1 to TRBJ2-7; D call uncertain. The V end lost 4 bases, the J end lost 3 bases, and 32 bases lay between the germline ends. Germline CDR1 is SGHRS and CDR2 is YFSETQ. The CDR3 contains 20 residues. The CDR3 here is CASSETSPPLLRLINYEQYF. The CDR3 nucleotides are TGCGCCAGCAGCGAAACCTCTCCCCCCCTACTAAGGCTGATTAACTACGAGCAGTACTTC.

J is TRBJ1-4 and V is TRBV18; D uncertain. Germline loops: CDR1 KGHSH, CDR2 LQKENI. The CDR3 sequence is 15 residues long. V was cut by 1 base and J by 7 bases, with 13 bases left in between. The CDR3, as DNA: TGTGCCAGCTCACCACGAAGGGTAAGCGGTGAAAAACTGTTTTTT. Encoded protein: CASSPRRVSGEKLFF.

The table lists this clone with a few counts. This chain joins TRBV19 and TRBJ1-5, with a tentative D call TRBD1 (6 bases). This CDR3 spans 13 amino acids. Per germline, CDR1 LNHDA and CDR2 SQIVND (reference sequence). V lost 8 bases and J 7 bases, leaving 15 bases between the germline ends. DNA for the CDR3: TGTGCCAGTGGACAGTCCGATCCCCAGCCCCAGCATTTT. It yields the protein CASGQSDPQPQHF.

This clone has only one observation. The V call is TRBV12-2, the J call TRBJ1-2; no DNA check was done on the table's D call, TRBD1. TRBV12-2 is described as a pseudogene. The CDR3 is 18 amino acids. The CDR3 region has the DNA TGTGCAAGTCGCTTAGCGCTGGACAGGGACCTATTTAACTATGGCTACACCTTC. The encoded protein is CASRLALDRDLFNYGYTF.

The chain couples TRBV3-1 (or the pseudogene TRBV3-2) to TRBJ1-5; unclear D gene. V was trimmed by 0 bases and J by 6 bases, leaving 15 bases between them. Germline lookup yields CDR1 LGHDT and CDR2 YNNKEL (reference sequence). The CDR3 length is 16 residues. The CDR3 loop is CASSQDQAGLGQPQHF. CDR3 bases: TGTGCCAGCAGCCAAGATCAAGCAGGATTGGGTCAGCCCCAGCATTTT.

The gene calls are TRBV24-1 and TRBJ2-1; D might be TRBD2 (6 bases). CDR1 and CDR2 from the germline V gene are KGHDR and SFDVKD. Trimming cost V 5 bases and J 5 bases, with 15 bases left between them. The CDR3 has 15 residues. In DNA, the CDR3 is TGTGCCACCAGTGGACGACTAGGGAGTAACAATGAGCAGTTCTTC. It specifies CATSGRLGSNNEQFF.

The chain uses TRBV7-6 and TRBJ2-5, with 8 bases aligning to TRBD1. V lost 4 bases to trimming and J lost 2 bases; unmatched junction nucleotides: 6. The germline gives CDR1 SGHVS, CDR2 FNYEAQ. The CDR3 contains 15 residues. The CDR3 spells CASSSWGQAQETQYF. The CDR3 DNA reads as TGTGCCAGCAGCTCCTGGGGACAGGCACAAGAGACCCAGTACTTC.

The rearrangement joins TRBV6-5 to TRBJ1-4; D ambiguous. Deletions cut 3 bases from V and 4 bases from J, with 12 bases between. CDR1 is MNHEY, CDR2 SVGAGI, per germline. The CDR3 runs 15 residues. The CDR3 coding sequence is TGTGCCAGCAGTTATGCCCCGCGCGGTAATGAAAAACTGTTTTTT. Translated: CASSYAPRGNEKLFF.

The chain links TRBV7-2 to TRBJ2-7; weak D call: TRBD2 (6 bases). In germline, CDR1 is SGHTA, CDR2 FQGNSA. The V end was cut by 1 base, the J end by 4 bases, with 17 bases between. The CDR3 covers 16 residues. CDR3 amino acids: CASSLGVGGESYEQYF. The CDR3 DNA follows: TGTGCCAGCAGCTTAGGGGTAGGCGGGGAGTCATACGAGCAGTACTTC.